The clone carrying this TCR beta chain appeared once. The antigen remains undetermined. This record comes from a study of cytomegalovirus exposure and HLA in healthy donors. Overall study context: The roughly 130 validation repertoires used the same platform as the approximately 670 first-cohort repertoires (as reported by a later analysis). Study-wide results and caveats: Cytomegalovirus status was reportedly diagnosed by the classifier with high sensitivity and specificity. The tendency of first-cohort TCR clusters to co-occur in the approximately 120 validation repertoires was identified by a subsequent analysis. TCR beta chains numbering some 160 were designated cytomegalovirus-associated.

Clones were sequenced by immunoSEQ multiplex PCR, and TCRdb holds only the in-frame ones, with some missing. The sample shows roughly 150,000 clones, approximately 90% of them seen only once. V shed 6 bases and J shed 0 bases, with 17 bases lying between them. From germline, CDR1 is SGHAT and CDR2 FQNNGV. This CDR3 comprises 16 residues. The sequenced material came from PBMCs. The TCR sequence derives from a man aged 18 to 29 in good health and CMV-seronegative. The chain employs TRBV11-2 and TRBJ1-2; D call uncertain. CDR3 nucleotides: TGTGCCAGCAGTCGCGGGATGGGAGCCCCTAACTATGGCTACACCTTC. It specifies CASSRGMGAPNYGYTF.